This T cell receptor beta chain was obtained from a study of T cell repertoires in cytomegalovirus infection. On the study more broadly: Both a matching HLA type and CMV infection were indicated by public TCR beta signatures. General observations from the study: HLA-C-restricted CMV clonotypes gave the most frequent clonotype in two of eight donors. Identification of carriers of CMV plus the relevant HLA was performed using cumulative public TCR beta family frequency.

This CDR3 has 16 residues. Germline V gene lookup returns CDR1 MNHEY and CDR2 SVGAGI. The ends lost 0 bases at V and 0 bases at J; junction bases unmatched: 4. About this clonotype: Its antigen remains unknown.

TCRdb redid the calling of the reads with MiXCR, one entry per CDR3 protein. The table includes more than 150,000 distinct CDR3 sequences, 28% detected once. The receptor's source is a human donor in good health (CMV status not recorded). Some clones in this sample may be carry-over from other donors' samples. Sequencing was done on a sample of PBMCs. The chain recombines TRBV6-5 with TRBJ1-1, with 7 bases that match TRBD1. The CDR3 loop is CASSYSVTGMNTEAFF. In nucleotides, the CDR3 is TGTGCCAGCAGTTACTCCGTGACAGGGATGAACACTGAAGCTTTCTTT.